This TCR beta chain emerged from a study of blood T cell repertoires in COVID-19. Trimming took 0 bases from V and 5 from J; bases not matched to a gene: 11. Per the germline V gene, CDR1 is LGHNA and CDR2 is YNFKEQ. CDR3 size: 18 residues. Sequenced by immunoSEQ multiplex PCR; TCRdb stores in-frame clones only, minus some. The data hold some 83,000 clones, with more than 85% observed a single time. Sequencing was carried out using peripheral blood. This chain connects TRBV4-2 to TRBJ2-2; 8 nucleotides match TRBD1. The clonotype was recovered from an elderly man with active or convalescent COVID-19. As DNA, the CDR3 is TGTGCCAGCAGCCAAGAATGGAGGACAGGGCAATCTACCGGGGAGCTGTTTTTT. Its protein is CASSQEWRTGQSTGELFF.